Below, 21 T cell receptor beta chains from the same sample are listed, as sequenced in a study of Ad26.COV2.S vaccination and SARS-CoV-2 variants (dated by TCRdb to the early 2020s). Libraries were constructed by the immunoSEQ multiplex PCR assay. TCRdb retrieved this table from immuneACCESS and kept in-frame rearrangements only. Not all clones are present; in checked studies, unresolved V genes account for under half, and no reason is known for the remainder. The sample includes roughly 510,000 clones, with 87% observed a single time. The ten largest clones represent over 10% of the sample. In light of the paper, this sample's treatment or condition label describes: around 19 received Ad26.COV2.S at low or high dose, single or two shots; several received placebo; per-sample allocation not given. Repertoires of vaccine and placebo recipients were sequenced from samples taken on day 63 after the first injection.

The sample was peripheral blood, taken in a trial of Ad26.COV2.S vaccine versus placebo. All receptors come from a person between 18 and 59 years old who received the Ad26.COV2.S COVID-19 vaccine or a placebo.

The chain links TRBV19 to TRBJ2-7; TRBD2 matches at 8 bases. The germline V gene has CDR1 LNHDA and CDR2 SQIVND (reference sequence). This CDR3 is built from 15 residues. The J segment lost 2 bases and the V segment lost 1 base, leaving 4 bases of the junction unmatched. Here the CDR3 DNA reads TGTGCCAGTAGTATAGTAGGCGGGGGGACCTACGAGCAGTACTTC. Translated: CASSIVGGGTYEQYF. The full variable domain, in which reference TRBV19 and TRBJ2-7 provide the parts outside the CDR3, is DGGITQSPKYLFRKEGQNVTLSCEQNLNHDAMYWYRQDPGQGLRLIYYSQIVNDFQKGDIAEGYSVSREKKESFPLTVTSAQKNPTAFYLCASSIVGGGTYEQYFGPGTRLTVT.

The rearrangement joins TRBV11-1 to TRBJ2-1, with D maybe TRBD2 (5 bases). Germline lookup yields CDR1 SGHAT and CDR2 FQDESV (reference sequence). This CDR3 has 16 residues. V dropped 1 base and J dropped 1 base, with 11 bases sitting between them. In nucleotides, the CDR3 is TGTGCCAGCAGCTTAGGGTCGAGGACTTCCTACAATGAGCAGTTCTTC. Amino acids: CASSLGSRTSYNEQFF.

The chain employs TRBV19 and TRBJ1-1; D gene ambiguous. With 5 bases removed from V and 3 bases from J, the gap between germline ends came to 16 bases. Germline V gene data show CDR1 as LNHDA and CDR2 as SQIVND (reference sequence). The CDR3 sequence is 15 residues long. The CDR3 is CASSAEREVDTEAFF. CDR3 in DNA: TGTGCCAGTAGTGCCGAGAGGGAGGTTGACACTGAAGCTTTCTTT. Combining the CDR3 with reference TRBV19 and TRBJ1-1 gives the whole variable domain DGGITQSPKYLFRKEGQNVTLSCEQNLNHDAMYWYRQDPGQGLRLIYYSQIVNDFQKGDIAEGYSVSREKKESFPLTVTSAQKNPTAFYLCASSAEREVDTEAFFGQGTRLTVV.

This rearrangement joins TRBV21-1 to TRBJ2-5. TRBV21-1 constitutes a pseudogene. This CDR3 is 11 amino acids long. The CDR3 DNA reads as TGTGCCAGCAGCACCCAAGAGACCCAGTACTTC. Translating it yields CASSTQETQYF.

CDR3 protein: CASKANTEAFF. CDR3 sequence (DNA): TGTGCCAGCAAGGCGAACACTGAAGCTTTCTTT. The V call is TRBV2, the J call TRBJ1-1; D is unresolved. The CDR3 is 11 residues long. CDR1 is SNHLY and CDR2 is FYNNEI in the germline V gene. Trimming left V 7 bases short and J 1 base short, with 4 bases between.

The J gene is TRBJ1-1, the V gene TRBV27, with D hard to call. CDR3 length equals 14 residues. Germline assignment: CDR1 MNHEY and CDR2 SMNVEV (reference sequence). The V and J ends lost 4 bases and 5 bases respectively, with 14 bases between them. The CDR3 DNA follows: TGTGCCAGCAGTTGGGCCCGCGGAGGGACTGAAGCTTTCTTT. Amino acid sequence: CASSWARGGTEAFF.

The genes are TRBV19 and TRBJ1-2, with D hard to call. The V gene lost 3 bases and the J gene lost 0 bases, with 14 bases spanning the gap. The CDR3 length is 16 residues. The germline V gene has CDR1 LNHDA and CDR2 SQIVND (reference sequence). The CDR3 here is CASSMAQRETNYGYTF. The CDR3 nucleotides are TGTGCCAGTAGTATGGCCCAGCGGGAAACTAACTATGGCTACACCTTC.

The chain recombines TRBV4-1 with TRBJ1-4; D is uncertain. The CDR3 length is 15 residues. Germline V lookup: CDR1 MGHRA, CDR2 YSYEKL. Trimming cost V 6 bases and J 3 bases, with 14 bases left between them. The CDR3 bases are TGCGCCAGCAGGTTCTCGGGAATGGCTAATGAAAAACTGTTTTTT. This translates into CASRFSGMANEKLFF.

The CDR3 nucleotides are TGTGCCTGGGAGGGTGGGGCTTCACCCCTCCACTTT. Residues: CAWEGGASPLHF. The genes are TRBV30 and TRBJ1-6; perhaps TRBD1 as D (5 bases). V lost 5 bases to trimming and J lost 9 bases, with 11 bases between them. This CDR3 is 12 amino acids long. Germline V CDR1 and CDR2: GTSNPN, SVGIG (reference sequence).

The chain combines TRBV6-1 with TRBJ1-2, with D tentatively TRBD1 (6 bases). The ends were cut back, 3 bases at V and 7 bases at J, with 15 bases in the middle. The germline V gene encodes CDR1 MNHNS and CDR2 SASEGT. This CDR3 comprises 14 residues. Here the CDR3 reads CASSEARGLSGYTF. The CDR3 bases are TGTGCCAGCAGTGAGGCCCGGGGGCTAAGTGGCTACACCTTC.

CDR3 DNA sequence: TGCAGTACCAGAATAGCCTATGAGCAGTTCTTC. Amino acid sequence: CSTRIAYEQFF. The chain recombines TRBV20-1 with TRBJ2-1, with D unresolved. There are 11 residues in the CDR3. In germline, CDR1 is DFQATT, CDR2 SNEGSKA (reference sequence). V lost 8 bases to trimming and J lost 8 bases, with 13 bases between them.

The CDR3: CAISESRLGETQYF. The DNA of the CDR3 is TGTGCCATCAGTGAGTCCAGGTTGGGAGAGACCCAGTACTTC. The rearrangement uses TRBV10-3 and TRBJ2-5; D unclear. Germline V gene data show CDR1 as ENHRY and CDR2 as SYGVKD. Trimming removed 0 bases from V and 4 bases from J, with 9 bases in between. CDR3 size: 14 residues.

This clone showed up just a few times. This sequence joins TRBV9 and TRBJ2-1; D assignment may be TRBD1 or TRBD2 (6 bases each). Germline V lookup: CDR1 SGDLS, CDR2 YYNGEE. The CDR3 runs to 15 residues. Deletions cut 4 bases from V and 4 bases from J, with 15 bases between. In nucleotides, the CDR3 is TGTGCCAGCAGCCCGGGGGCCGCGGGGTACAATGAGCAGTTCTTC. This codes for CASSPGAAGYNEQFF. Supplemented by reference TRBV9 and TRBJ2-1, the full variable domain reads DSGVTQTPKHLITATGQRVTLRCSPRSGDLSVYWYQQSLDQGLQFLIQYYNGEERAKGNILERFSAQQFPDLHSELNLSSLELGDSALYFCASSPGAAGYNEQFFGPGTRLTVL.

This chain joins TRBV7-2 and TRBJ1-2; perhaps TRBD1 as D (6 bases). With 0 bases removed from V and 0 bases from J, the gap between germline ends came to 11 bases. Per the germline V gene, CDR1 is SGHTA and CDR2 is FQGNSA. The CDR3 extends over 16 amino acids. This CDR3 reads CASSLAGGATNYGYTF. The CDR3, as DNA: TGTGCCAGCAGCTTAGCGGGGGGGGCCACTAACTATGGCTACACCTTC.

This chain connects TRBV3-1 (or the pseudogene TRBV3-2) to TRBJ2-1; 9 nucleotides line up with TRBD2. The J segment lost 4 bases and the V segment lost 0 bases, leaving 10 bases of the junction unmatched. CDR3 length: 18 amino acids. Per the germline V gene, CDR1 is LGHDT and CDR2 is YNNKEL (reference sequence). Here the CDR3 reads CASSQEGLLAGIYNEQFF. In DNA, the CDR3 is TGTGCCAGCAGCCAAGAAGGTCTCCTAGCGGGAATTTACAATGAGCAGTTCTTC.

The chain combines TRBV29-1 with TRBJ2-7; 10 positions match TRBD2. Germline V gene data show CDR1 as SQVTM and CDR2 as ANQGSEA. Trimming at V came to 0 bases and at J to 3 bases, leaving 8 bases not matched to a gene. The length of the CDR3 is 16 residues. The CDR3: CSVEDRLSGRVYEQYF. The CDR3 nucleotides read TGCAGCGTTGAAGATCGACTGAGCGGGAGGGTCTACGAGCAGTACTTC.

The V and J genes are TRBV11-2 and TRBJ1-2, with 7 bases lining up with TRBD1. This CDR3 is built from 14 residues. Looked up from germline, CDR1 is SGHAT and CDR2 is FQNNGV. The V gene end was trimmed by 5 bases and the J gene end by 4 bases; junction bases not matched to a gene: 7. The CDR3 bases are TGTGCCAGCAGCCCCCCCGGGACAGTCTATGGCTACACCTTC. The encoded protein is CASSPPGTVYGYTF.

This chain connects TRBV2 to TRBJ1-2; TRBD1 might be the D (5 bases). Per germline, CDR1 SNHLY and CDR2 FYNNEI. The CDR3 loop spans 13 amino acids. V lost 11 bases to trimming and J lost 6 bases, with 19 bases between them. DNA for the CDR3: TGTGCCTGGTTGGTCGGGGGAAAACATGGCTACACCTTC. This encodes CAWLVGGKHGYTF. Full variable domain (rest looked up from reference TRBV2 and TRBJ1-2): EPEVTQTPSHQVTQMGQEVILRCVPISNHLYFYWYRQILGQKVEFLVSFYNNEISEKSEIFDDQFSVERPDGSNFTLKIRSTKLEDSAMYFCAWLVGGKHGYTFGSGTRLTVV.

The CDR3 nucleotides are TGTGCCAGCAGCTTGGGCCAGGGGGCCAACTATGGCTACACCTTC. It codes for CASSLGQGANYGYTF. The chain has TRBV5-8 and TRBJ1-2; 8 bases are shared with TRBD1. Germline V CDR1 and CDR2: SGHTS, YDEGEE. This CDR3 is built from 15 residues. Trimming cost V 0 bases and J 2 bases; bases outside gene matches: 3.

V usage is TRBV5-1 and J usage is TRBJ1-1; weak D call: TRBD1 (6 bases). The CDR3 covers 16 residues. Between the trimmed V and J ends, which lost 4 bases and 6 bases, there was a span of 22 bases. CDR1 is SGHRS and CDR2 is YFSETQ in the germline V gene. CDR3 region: CASSLFGYGGAAEAFF. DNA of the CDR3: TGCGCCAGCAGCCTATTCGGGTATGGGGGCGCCGCTGAAGCTTTCTTT.

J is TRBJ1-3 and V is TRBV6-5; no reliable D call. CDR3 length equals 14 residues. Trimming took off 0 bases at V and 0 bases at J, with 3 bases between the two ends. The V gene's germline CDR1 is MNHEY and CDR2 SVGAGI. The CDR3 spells CASSYSGSGNTIYF. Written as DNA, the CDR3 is TGTGCCAGCAGTTACTCTGGCTCTGGAAACACCATATATTTT.